The TCR beta chain under discussion was sequenced for a study of control samples from healthy donors and cancer patients. Profiling relied on immunoSEQ multiplex PCR, and the TCRdb table lists in-frame clones only, not all of them. The top ten clones hold 5.7% of a sample with over 150,000 clones, 94% of them seen once. Trimming left V 3 bases short and J 8 bases short, with 13 bases between. CDR1 and CDR2 (germline): MDHEN, SYDVKM. This CDR3 is 14 amino acids long. The specimen sequenced was blood. The rearrangement links TRBV28 to TRBJ1-4; perhaps TRBD1 as D (5 bases). The TCR originated in a man between 35 and 55 years old in good health. The CDR3 region is CASSFPQGREKLFF. The CDR3 DNA follows: TGTGCCAGCAGTTTCCCCCAGGGCCGGGAAAAACTGTTTTTT.